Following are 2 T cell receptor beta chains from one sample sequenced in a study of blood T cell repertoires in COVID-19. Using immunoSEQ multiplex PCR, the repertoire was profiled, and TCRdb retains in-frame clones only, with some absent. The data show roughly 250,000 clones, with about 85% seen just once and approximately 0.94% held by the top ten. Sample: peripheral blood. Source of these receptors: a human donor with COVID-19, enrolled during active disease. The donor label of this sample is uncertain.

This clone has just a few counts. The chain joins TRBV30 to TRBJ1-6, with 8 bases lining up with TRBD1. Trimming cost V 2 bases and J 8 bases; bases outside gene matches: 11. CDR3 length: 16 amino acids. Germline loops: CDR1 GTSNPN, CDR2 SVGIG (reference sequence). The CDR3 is CAWSFNPGTGYSPLHF. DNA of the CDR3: TGTGCCTGGAGTTTCAACCCCGGGACAGGCTATTCACCCCTCCACTTT.

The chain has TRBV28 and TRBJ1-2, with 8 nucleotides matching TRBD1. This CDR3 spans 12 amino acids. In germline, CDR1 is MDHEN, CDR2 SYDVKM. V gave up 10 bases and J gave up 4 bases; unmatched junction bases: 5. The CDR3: CATPDRVYGYTF. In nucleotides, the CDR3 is TGTGCCACCCCGGACAGGGTCTATGGCTACACCTTC.